This T cell receptor beta chain was sequenced in a study of cytomegalovirus exposure and HLA in healthy donors. Notes on the study in general: A list of 150 to 200 TCR beta chains associated with cytomegalovirus was given.

Sequencing used immunoSEQ multiplex PCR; TCRdb keeps in-frame clones, though not all of them. The sample consists of some 170,000 clones, approximately 90% of them appearing once. Concerning this clone: Its antigen is unknown.

V lost 5 bases to trimming and J lost 4 bases, with 21 bases between them. This CDR3 spans 16 amino acids. Germline V gives CDR1 PRHDT, CDR2 FYEKMQ (reference sequence). This sequence was found in a young woman in good health and CMV-seronegative. The V call is TRBV13, the J call TRBJ2-7; D possibly corresponds to TRBD2 (5 bases). The sequencing sample was made of PBMCs. The CDR3 sequence is CASSPKADGPRYEQYF. Written as DNA, the CDR3 is TGTGCCAGCAGCCCTAAAGCGGACGGACCGCGGTACGAGCAGTACTTC.